The rows below give T cell receptor beta chains drawn from one sample of a study of T cell responses to AZD1222 COVID-19 vaccine. Measured with immunoSEQ multiplex PCR; TCRdb has only the in-frame clones, and not every one. The sample shows about 92,000 clones, approximately 91% of them seen only once. This sample comprised peripheral blood, obtained on day 0 of AZD1222 vaccination. These TCRs come from an adult in good health. Both conserved end residues are part of each CDR3. The D gene is left open where the match is weak. Only part of the rows carry a size: once, few, many, or a class if the clone is expanded.

v_call: TRBV11-3; j_call: TRBJ2-5; clone_size: NA; d_call: TRBD2; cdr3_aa: CASSLGLAGGGLETQYF; cdr3_nt: TGTGCCAGCAGCTTAGGGTTGGCGGGGGGAGGATTGGAGACCCAGTACTTC
v_call: TRBV7-2; j_call: TRBJ2-7; clone_size: NA; d_call: NA; cdr3_aa: CASSPLGYEQYF; cdr3_nt: TGTGCCAGCAGCCCGCTGGGATACGAGCAGTACTTC
v_call: TRBV9; j_call: TRBJ1-2; clone_size: NA; d_call: TRBD1; cdr3_aa: CASSAPGQGAVGYTF; cdr3_nt: TGTGCCAGCAGCGCCCCTGGACAGGGGGCGGTTGGCTACACCTTC
v_call: TRBV19; j_call: TRBJ2-7; clone_size: NA; d_call: NA; cdr3_aa: CASSMPGRTYEQYF; cdr3_nt: TGTGCCAGTAGTATGCCCGGCAGAACCTACGAGCAGTACTTC
v_call: TRBV4-1; j_call: TRBJ1-5; clone_size: NA; d_call: NA; cdr3_aa: CASSQGALNQPQHF; cdr3_nt: TGCGCCAGCAGCCAAGGGGCGCTCAATCAGCCCCAGCATTTT
v_call: TRBV19; j_call: TRBJ2-2; clone_size: NA; d_call: NA; cdr3_aa: CASSMQGPTGELFF; cdr3_nt: TGTGCCAGTAGTATGCAGGGACCCACCGGGGAGCTGTTTTTT
v_call: TRBV13; j_call: TRBJ2-7; clone_size: NA; d_call: NA; cdr3_aa: CASSLRYEQYF; cdr3_nt: TGTGCCAGCAGCCTCCGCTACGAGCAGTACTTC
v_call: TRBV6-6; j_call: TRBJ1-2; clone_size: NA; d_call: NA; cdr3_aa: CASSYKGEGRYTF; cdr3_nt: TGTGCCAGCAGTTACAAGGGGGAGGGCCGCTACACCTTC
v_call: TRBV19; j_call: TRBJ2-2; clone_size: NA; d_call: NA; cdr3_aa: CASPRDTARTGELFF; cdr3_nt: TGTGCCAGCCCCCGGGACACGGCGCGGACCGGGGAGCTGTTTTTT
v_call: TRBV7-8; j_call: TRBJ2-7; clone_size: NA; d_call: NA; cdr3_aa: CASSTGEVSYEQYF; cdr3_nt: TGTGCCAGCAGCACGGGAGAGGTCTCCTACGAGCAGTACTTC
v_call: TRBV9; j_call: TRBJ2-2; clone_size: NA; d_call: TRBD2; cdr3_aa: CASSPTSRNTGELFF; cdr3_nt: TGTGCCAGCAGCCCGACTAGCAGGAACACCGGGGAGCTGTTTTTT
v_call: TRBV19; j_call: TRBJ1-2; clone_size: once; d_call: NA; cdr3_aa: CASSIEQYYGYTF; cdr3_nt: TGTGCCAGTAGTATCGAACAGTACTATGGCTACACCTTC
v_call: TRBV5-1; j_call: TRBJ1-6; clone_size: NA; d_call: NA; cdr3_aa: CASSLEGGRRTSPLHF; cdr3_nt: TGCGCCAGCAGCTTGGAGGGTGGGCGGAGGACTTCACCCCTCCACTTT
v_call: TRBV19; j_call: TRBJ1-1; clone_size: NA; d_call: NA; cdr3_aa: CASSRRDPGTEAFF; cdr3_nt: TGTGCCAGTAGTCGCCGGGACCCGGGCACTGAAGCTTTCTTT
v_call: TRBV3-1/TRBV3-2; j_call: TRBJ2-7; clone_size: NA; d_call: TRBD1; cdr3_aa: CASRGGQGAYEQYF; cdr3_nt: TGTGCCAGCAGGGGGGGACAGGGGGCCTACGAGCAGTACTTC
v_call: TRBV11-3; j_call: TRBJ2-1; clone_size: once; d_call: TRBD2; cdr3_aa: CASSSGTSGGLNEQFF; cdr3_nt: TGTGCCAGCAGCTCCGGGACTAGCGGGGGTTTGAATGAGCAGTTCTTC
v_call: TRBV27; j_call: TRBJ2-5; clone_size: NA; d_call: NA; cdr3_aa: CASSQRGLQYF; cdr3_nt: TGTGCCAGCAGTCAGAGGGGCCTCCAGTACTTC
v_call: TRBV6-1; j_call: TRBJ2-7; clone_size: NA; d_call: NA; cdr3_aa: CASSEAPFGAQYF; cdr3_nt: TGTGCCAGCAGTGAGGCCCCGTTTGGGGCGCAGTACTTC
v_call: TRBV7-2; j_call: TRBJ2-3; clone_size: NA; d_call: TRBD2; cdr3_aa: CASSFRLAGGMDTQYF; cdr3_nt: TGTGCCAGCAGCTTCAGACTAGCGGGGGGGATGGATACGCAGTATTTT
v_call: TRBV4-3; j_call: TRBJ1-6; clone_size: NA; d_call: NA; cdr3_aa: CASSQELGPDSPLHF; cdr3_nt: TGCGCCAGCAGCCAAGAATTAGGCCCCGATTCACCCCTCCACTTT
v_call: TRBV19; j_call: TRBJ1-1; clone_size: NA; d_call: TRBD1; cdr3_aa: CASSSRDRGGGGTEAFF; cdr3_nt: TGTGCCAGTAGTTCCCGAGACAGGGGTGGGGGCGGCACTGAAGCTTTCTTT
v_call: TRBV5-1; j_call: TRBJ1-1; clone_size: NA; d_call: TRBD1; cdr3_aa: CASSLDGTGGTEAFF; cdr3_nt: TGCGCCAGCAGCTTGGATGGGACAGGGGGCACTGAAGCTTTCTTT
v_call: TRBV6-5; j_call: TRBJ1-2; clone_size: NA; d_call: NA; cdr3_aa: CASSYLAGDYGYTF; cdr3_nt: TGTGCCAGCAGTTACCTGGCAGGGGACTATGGCTACACCTTC
v_call: TRBV7-3; j_call: TRBJ1-2; clone_size: NA; d_call: NA; cdr3_aa: CASSAEGGAGYGYTF; cdr3_nt: TGTGCCAGCAGCGCCGAAGGGGGGGCTGGCTATGGCTACACCTTC
v_call: TRBV20-1; j_call: TRBJ2-7; clone_size: NA; d_call: NA; cdr3_aa: CSAHDYEQYF; cdr3_nt: TGCAGTGCTCATGACTACGAGCAGTACTTC
v_call: TRBV19; j_call: TRBJ2-5; clone_size: NA; d_call: NA; cdr3_aa: CASSRRPEETQYF; cdr3_nt: TGTGCCAGTAGCCGGCGCCCAGAAGAGACCCAGTACTTC
v_call: TRBV5-1; j_call: TRBJ2-1; clone_size: NA; d_call: NA; cdr3_aa: CASSLAPAGYNEQFF; cdr3_nt: TGCGCCAGCAGCTTGGCCCCGGCAGGGTACAATGAGCAGTTCTTC
v_call: TRBV5-1; j_call: TRBJ2-3; clone_size: NA; d_call: NA; cdr3_aa: CASTEQGPSTDTQYF; cdr3_nt: TGCGCCAGCACGGAGCAGGGGCCTAGCACAGATACGCAGTATTTT
v_call: TRBV6-5; j_call: TRBJ1-1; clone_size: NA; d_call: NA; cdr3_aa: CASSYSMVNTEAFF; cdr3_nt: TGTGCCAGCAGTTACTCGATGGTGAACACTGAAGCTTTCTTT
v_call: TRBV7-2; j_call: TRBJ2-5; clone_size: NA; d_call: NA; cdr3_aa: CASSLQGLGTQYF; cdr3_nt: TGTGCCAGCAGCCTACAGGGCCTCGGGACCCAGTACTTC
v_call: TRBV4-1; j_call: TRBJ1-4; clone_size: NA; d_call: NA; cdr3_aa: CASSGQQPSAGEKLFF; cdr3_nt: TGCGCCAGCAGCGGACAACAGCCCTCGGCGGGGGAAAAACTGTTTTTT
v_call: TRBV4-3; j_call: TRBJ2-3; clone_size: NA; d_call: NA; cdr3_aa: CASSPRQTDTQYF; cdr3_nt: TGCGCCAGCAGCCCGCGACAGACAGATACGCAGTATTTT
v_call: TRBV7-6; j_call: TRBJ1-1; clone_size: NA; d_call: NA; cdr3_aa: CANGPEAFF; cdr3_nt: TGTGCCAATGGGCCTGAAGCTTTCTTT